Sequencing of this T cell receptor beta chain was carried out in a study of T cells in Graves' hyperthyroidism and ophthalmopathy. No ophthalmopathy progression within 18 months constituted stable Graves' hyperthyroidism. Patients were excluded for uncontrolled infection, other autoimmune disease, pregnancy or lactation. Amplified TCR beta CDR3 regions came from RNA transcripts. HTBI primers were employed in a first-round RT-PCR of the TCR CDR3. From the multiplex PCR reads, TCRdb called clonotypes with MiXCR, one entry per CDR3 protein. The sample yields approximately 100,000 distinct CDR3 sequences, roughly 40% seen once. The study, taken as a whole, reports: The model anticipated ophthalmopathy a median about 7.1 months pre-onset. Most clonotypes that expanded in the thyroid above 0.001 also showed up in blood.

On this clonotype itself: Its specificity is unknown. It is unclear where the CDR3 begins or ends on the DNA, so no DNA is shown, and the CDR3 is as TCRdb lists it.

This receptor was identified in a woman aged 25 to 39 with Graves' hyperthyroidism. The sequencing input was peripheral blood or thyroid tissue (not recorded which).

The chain's CDR3 is CASSFYICSAQDQETQYF. The V gene is TRBV7-9, the J gene TRBJ2-5. The V gene's germline CDR1 is SEHNR and CDR2 FQNEAQ (reference sequence). The length of the CDR3 is 18 amino acids, counting both ends.